This entry lists 24 T cell receptor beta chains sequenced from one sample in a study of tumor-infiltrating lymphocytes in primary liver carcinoma. In addition to blood RNA drawn from unsorted whole blood, germline DNA was extracted. cDNA specific to TCR beta was made from 500 ng of total RNA, with a constant-region primer employed for priming. It was through three nested multiplex PCR rounds of slightly modified ARM-PCR that TCR beta libraries arose. For approximately 9 cycles apiece, the opening two PCR rounds ran with TRBV1-TRBV30 forward primers and a C-beta reverse primer. TCRdb independently ran MiXCR on the multiplex PCR reads; one entry per CDR3 protein. The data show about 310,000 distinct CDR3 sequences, more than 55% seen once. The sample was peripheral blood. These receptors came from a woman aged 25-40 years with primary liver carcinoma and hepatitis B virus infection.

This chain links TRBV4-2 with TRBJ2-3; 7 bases agree with TRBD1. There are 15 residues in the CDR3. Germline assignment: CDR1 LGHNA and CDR2 YNFKEQ. V was clipped by 4 bases and J by 2 bases; unmatched bases: 6. The CDR3 DNA sequence: TGTGCCAGCAGCCGGATGACAGGGATCACAGATACGCAGTATTTT. Protein product: CASSRMTGITDTQYF.

Regarding this clonotype: A read error is possible here, since a much larger clone lies one base away. The genes are TRBV6-1 and TRBJ2-5, with 8 bases fitting TRBD1. The CDR3 runs 16 residues. From germline, CDR1 is MNHNS and CDR2 SASEGT. The CDR3 region has the DNA TGTGCCAGCAGTGACCTCAGGGGGCTGGTGGGAGAGGCCCAGTACTTC. The encoded protein is CASSDLRGLVGEAQYF.

With respect to this clonotype: A much larger clone differs from this one at a single base, so this may be a read error. This chain connects TRBV4-2 to TRBJ2-2; 11 bases fit TRBD2. The CDR3 runs 17 residues. In germline, CDR1 is LGHNA, CDR2 YNFKEQ. V lost 3 bases to trimming and J lost 0 bases; unmatched junction nucleotides: 3. The chain's CDR3 is CASSHALAGANTGELFF. The CDR3 bases are TGTGCCAGCAGCCATGCACTAGCGGGAGCGAACACCGGGGAGCTGTTTTTT.

This clonotype has a handful of counts. The V gene is TRBV12-3 or TRBV12-4, the J gene TRBJ2-1; D unclear. V shed 3 bases and J shed 4 bases, with 7 bases lying between them. The CDR3 is 13 amino acids. In DNA, the CDR3 is TGTGCCAGCAGTTTCGATGGGTACAATGAGCAGTTCTTC. Protein: CASSFDGYNEQFF.

This clonotype was observed at least ten times. The V gene is TRBV4-2, the J gene TRBJ2-6; D gene ambiguous. Trimming cost V 2 bases and J 4 bases, with 3 bases left between them. Germline CDR1 and CDR2: LGHNA and YNFKEQ. The CDR3 has 13 residues. The CDR3 nucleotides are TGTGCCAGCAGCCAAAGCGGGGCCAACGTCCTGACTTTC. Amino acids: CASSQSGANVLTF.

In its sample, this clonotype was seen once. This may be a read error, as it is one base from a much larger clone. The rearrangement uses TRBV6-6 and TRBJ2-7; the D gene is possibly TRBD2 (6 bases). Trimming removed 6 bases from V and 2 bases from J, with 17 bases in between. This CDR3 has 15 residues. CDR1 and CDR2 from the germline V gene are MNHNY and SVGAGI (reference sequence). The CDR3 sequence is CASRGRDSRPYEQYF. In nucleotides, the CDR3 is TGTGCCAGCAGGGGCCGGGACTCTCGCCCCTACGAGCAGTACTTC.

At least ten counts were recorded for this clonotype. CDR3 sequence (DNA): TGCAGCGCCCGACAGGGACCCTACGAGCAGTACTTC. It codes for CSARQGPYEQYF. The chain links TRBV29-1 to TRBJ2-7, with 7 positions matching TRBD1. The germline gives CDR1 SQVTM, CDR2 ANQGSEA. This CDR3 has 12 residues. Trimming removed 7 bases from V and 2 bases from J; junction bases left unmatched: 5.

About this clonotype itself: The junction and the germline gene differ at one end; a read error may be behind it. Here the CDR3 DNA reads TGTGCCAGCAGCCTGACACTTAGCACAGATACACAGTATTTT. Translating gives CASSLTLSTDTQYF. The chain joins TRBV11-2 to TRBJ2-3; D unresolved. Germline-derived CDR1 and CDR2 are SGHAT and FQNNGV. The length of the CDR3 is 14 residues.

This clonotype appeared a few times. The genes are TRBV4-3 and TRBJ2-2; D is uncertain. Germline loops: CDR1 LGHNA, CDR2 YSLEER. This CDR3 comprises 15 residues. Trimming pared 3 bases from V and 7 bases from J, leaving 15 bases between. For the CDR3, the DNA is TGCGCCAGCAGCCATTTTGCGCGAGTAAACGGGGAGCTGTTTTTT. It encodes CASSHFARVNGELFF.

Here the CDR3 reads CASSYRLAGGPPDTQYF. CDR3 DNA: TGTGCCAGCAGTTACAGATTAGCGGGAGGGCCCCCAGATACGCAGTATTTT. This sequence joins TRBV6-2 or TRBV6-3 and TRBJ2-3, with TRBD2 identical over 11 bases. J gave up 4 bases and V 2 bases, and 8 bases lay outside the gene matches. The CDR3 runs to 17 residues. Germline CDR1 MNHEY, CDR2 SVGEGT.

The CDR3 DNA follows: TGTGCCATCGGGGAACCGGGGGGACCTAGCACCTACGAGCAGTACTTC. Encoded protein: CAIGEPGGPSTYEQYF. This chain uses TRBV10-3 with TRBJ2-7, with 7 bases lining up with TRBD2. The CDR3 loop spans 16 amino acids. Germline assignment: CDR1 ENHRY and CDR2 SYGVKD. The J segment lost 2 bases and the V segment lost 8 bases, leaving 15 bases of the junction unmatched.

In this sample, this clonotype turned up many times. This chain uses TRBV6-2 or TRBV6-3 with TRBJ2-7; D call uncertain. Germline CDR1 is MNHEY and CDR2 is SVGEGT. The CDR3 runs to 12 residues. V lost 1 base and J lost 3, with 4 bases in between. The CDR3 region has the DNA TGTGCCAGCAGTTACTTGGACTACGAGCAGTACTTC. It encodes CASSYLDYEQYF.

V gene TRBV5-6 combines with J gene TRBJ2-5; perhaps TRBD1 as D (6 bases). V gave up 2 bases and J gave up 5 bases, with 10 bases separating them. This CDR3 is 13 amino acids long. CDR1 and CDR2 (germline): SGHDT, YYEEEE. In nucleotides, the CDR3 is TGTGCCAGCAGCTTAGACAGGCGGGAGACCCAGTACTTC. Protein sequence: CASSLDRRETQYF.

The V call is TRBV12-3 or TRBV12-4, the J call TRBJ2-3, with 8 bases aligning to TRBD2. Unmatched junction bases numbered 4, after V lost 7 bases and J lost 1 base. The CDR3 length is 14 residues. CDR3 sequence reads: CASNHSGGTDTQYF. The CDR3 nucleotides are TGTGCCAGCAATCATAGCGGGGGCACAGATACGCAGTATTTT.

V gene TRBV10-3 combines with J gene TRBJ2-2; 8 bases agree with TRBD1. Germline assignment: CDR1 ENHRY and CDR2 SYGVKD. This CDR3 has 14 amino acids. The chain's CDR3 is CVIAGTGGTGELFF. The CDR3 nucleotides are TGTGTCATAGCAGGGACAGGAGGCACTGGGGAGCTGTTTTTT.

This chain connects TRBV13 to TRBJ2-7; 8 bases line up with TRBD1. The V gene's germline CDR1 is PRHDT and CDR2 FYEKMQ (reference sequence). There are 15 residues in the CDR3. V dropped 4 bases and J dropped 1; count of bases not matched to a gene: 6. This CDR3 reads CASSSGQGDSYEQYF. The CDR3 region has the DNA TGTGCCAGCAGCTCAGGACAGGGAGATTCCTACGAGCAGTACTTC.

V usage is TRBV6-2 or TRBV6-3 and J usage is TRBJ1-2, with 11 nucleotides matching TRBD1. The CDR3 consists of 15 residues. Germline loops: CDR1 MNHEY, CDR2 SVGEGT. J was trimmed by 4 bases and V by 7 bases; bases with no gene match: 8. The CDR3 spells CASTGGQGAIYGYTF. The CDR3 bases are TGTGCCAGCACCGGAGGACAGGGGGCGATCTATGGCTACACCTTC.

The V call is TRBV7-8, the J call TRBJ2-5; 10 positions agree with TRBD2. The germline V gene encodes CDR1 SGHVS and CDR2 FQNEAQ. The V and J ends lost 9 bases and 5 bases, in that order; junction bases with no gene match: 12. The length of the CDR3 is 15 residues. The CDR3 here is CASRDMRLAGETQYF. As DNA, the CDR3 is TGTGCCAGTAGAGATATGAGACTAGCGGGTGAGACCCAGTACTTC.

This clonotype was recorded many times. This chain uses TRBV12-3 or TRBV12-4 with TRBJ2-1, with D uncertain. The V gene lost 3 bases and the J gene lost 8 bases, with 14 bases spanning the gap. The CDR3 length is 14 residues. The chain's CDR3 is CASSFTGFLDEQFF. In DNA, the CDR3 is TGTGCCAGCAGTTTTACTGGATTCCTCGATGAGCAGTTCTTC.

This clonotype occurred a few times. The V call is TRBV6-2 or TRBV6-3, the J call TRBJ2-3; no definite D call. Per germline, CDR1 MNHEY and CDR2 SVGEGT. The CDR3 is 15 residues long. V lost 6 bases, J lost 0 bases, and 13 bases lay in between. The CDR3 sequence: CASRPVVGSTDTQYF. In DNA, the CDR3 is TGTGCCAGCAGGCCCGTCGTGGGCAGCACAGATACGCAGTATTTT.

The chain recombines TRBV5-5 with TRBJ1-1; D not certain. V lost 3 bases and J 6 bases, leaving 9 bases between the germline ends. Germline V lookup: CDR1 SGHKS, CDR2 YYEKEE (reference sequence). The CDR3 is 12 amino acids. The chain's CDR3 is CASSYDEPEAFF. CDR3 DNA sequence: TGTGCCAGCAGCTATGACGAGCCTGAAGCTTTCTTT.

Details on this clonotype: The junction does not match germline at one end; this may be a read error. The rearrangement joins TRBV12-3 or TRBV12-4 to TRBJ1-5; perhaps TRBD1 as D (6 bases). CDR3 length equals 10 residues. The CDR3 sequence is CVSRGTTQHF. CDR3 DNA sequence: TGTGTCAGCAGGGGTACAACCCAGCATTTT.

Worth noting for this clonotype: A much larger clone is a single base away; this may be a read error. This chain links TRBV4-2 with TRBJ1-5, with TRBD1 as a possible D gene (7 bases). The closer fit of TRBJ2-3 to the DNA end suggests the J call may be wrong. Germline values: CDR1 LGHNA, CDR2 YNFKEQ. The CDR3 contains 16 residues. The chain's CDR3 is CASSQEYQGGNQPQYF. The CDR3 DNA follows: TGTGCCAGCAGCCAAGAATATCAGGGGGGCAATCAGCCCCAGTATTTT.

The rearrangement links TRBV6-2 or TRBV6-3 to TRBJ2-3, with 10 bases matching TRBD2. J was trimmed by 6 bases and V by 5 bases; bases with no gene match: 11. CDR3 size: 16 residues. CDR1 and CDR2 (germline): MNHEY, SVGEGT. The CDR3 reads CASSRLPSGSGDTQYF. Written as DNA, the CDR3 is TGTGCCAGCAGTCGCCTCCCTAGCGGGAGTGGGGATACGCAGTATTTT.